Listed here is a single TCR beta chain. Antigen unknown. Primers for the PCR totalled 60 Vbeta and 13 Jbeta. Using immunoSEQ multiplex PCR, the repertoire was profiled, and TCRdb retains in-frame clones only, with some absent. This repertoire shows 250,000 to 300,000 clones, just under 85% found once; its top ten account for approximately 2%. This record belongs to a study of cytomegalovirus exposure and HLA in healthy donors. Study summary: An earlier analysis found roughly 100 million unique TCR beta sequences from approximately 170 million T cells.

Germline V gene lookup returns CDR1 SGHVS and CDR2 FQNEAQ. The CDR3 consists of 15 residues. V was pared by 7 bases and J by 2 bases, with 8 bases of the junction left unmatched. Study-wide findings and caveats: 16,951 TCR beta sequences were associated with HLA alleles at 0.05 false discovery rate in a later analysis. The classifier, whose performance was assessed in both the original and validation cohorts, reportedly diagnosed cytomegalovirus status with high specificity and sensitivity. The authors judged a highly shared variant cluster likely a sequencing artifact.

The chain joins TRBV7-8 to TRBJ2-5, with 9 bases aligning to TRBD2. The receptor comes from a woman between 40 and 55 years old in good health and CMV-seropositive. The specimen sequenced was PBMCs. The CDR3, as DNA: TGTGCCAGCACCCGGACTAGCGCAAAGCAAGAGACCCAGTACTTC. The encoded protein is CASTRTSAKQETQYF.